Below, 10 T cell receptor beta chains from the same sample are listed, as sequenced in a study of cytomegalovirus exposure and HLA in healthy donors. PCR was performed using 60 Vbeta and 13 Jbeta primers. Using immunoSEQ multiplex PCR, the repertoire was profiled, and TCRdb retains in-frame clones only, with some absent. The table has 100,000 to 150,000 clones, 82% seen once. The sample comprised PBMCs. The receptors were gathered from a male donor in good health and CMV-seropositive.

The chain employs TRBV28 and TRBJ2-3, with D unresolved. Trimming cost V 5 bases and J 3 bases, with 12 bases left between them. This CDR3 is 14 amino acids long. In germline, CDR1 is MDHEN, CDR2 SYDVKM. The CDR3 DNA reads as TGTGCCAGCAGTCAACCCTTCGGGACAGATACGCAGTATTTT. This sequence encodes CASSQPFGTDTQYF.

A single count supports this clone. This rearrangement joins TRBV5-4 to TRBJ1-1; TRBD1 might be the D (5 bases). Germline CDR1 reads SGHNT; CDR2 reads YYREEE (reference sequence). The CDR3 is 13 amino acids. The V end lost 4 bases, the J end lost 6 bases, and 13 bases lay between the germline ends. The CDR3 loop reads CASSPQQGAEAFF. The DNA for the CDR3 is TGTGCCAGCAGCCCCCAGCAGGGCGCTGAAGCTTTCTTT.

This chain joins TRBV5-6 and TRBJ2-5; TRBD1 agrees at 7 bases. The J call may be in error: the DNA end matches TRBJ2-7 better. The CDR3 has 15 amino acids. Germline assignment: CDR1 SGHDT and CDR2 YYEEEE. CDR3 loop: CASSLDRVEPYEQYF. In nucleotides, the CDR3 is TGTGCCAGCAGCCTAGACAGGGTTGAACCCTACGAGCAGTACTTC.

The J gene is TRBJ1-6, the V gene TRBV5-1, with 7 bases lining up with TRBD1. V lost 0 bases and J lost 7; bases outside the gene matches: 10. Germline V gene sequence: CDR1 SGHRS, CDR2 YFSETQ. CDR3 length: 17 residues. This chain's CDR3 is CASSLDSGQLLNSPLHF. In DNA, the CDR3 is TGCGCCAGCAGCTTGGATTCGGGACAGTTACTAAATTCACCCCTCCACTTT.

The CDR3 DNA reads as TGTGCCAGCAGTTCCGGGACAGGGCGTGGAGAGACCCAGTACTTC. It is translated as CASSSGTGRGETQYF. The chain employs TRBV27 and TRBJ2-5, with 9 bases identical to TRBD1. V lost 4 bases and J lost 4; bases outside the gene matches: 7. Germline-derived CDR1 and CDR2 are MNHEY and SMNVEV (reference sequence). There are 15 residues in the CDR3.

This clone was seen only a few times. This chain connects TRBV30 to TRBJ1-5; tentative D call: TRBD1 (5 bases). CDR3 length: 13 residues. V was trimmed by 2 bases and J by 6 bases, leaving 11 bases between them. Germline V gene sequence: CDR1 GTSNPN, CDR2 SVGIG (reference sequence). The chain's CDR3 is CAWSMEGSQPQHF. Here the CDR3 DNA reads TGTGCCTGGAGTATGGAGGGGTCTCAGCCCCAGCATTTT.

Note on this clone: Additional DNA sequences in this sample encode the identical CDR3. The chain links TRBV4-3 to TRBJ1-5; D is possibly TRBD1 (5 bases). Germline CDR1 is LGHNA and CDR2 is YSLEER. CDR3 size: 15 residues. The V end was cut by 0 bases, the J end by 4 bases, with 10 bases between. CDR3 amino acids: CASSQDRGSNQPQHF. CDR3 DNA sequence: TGCGCCAGCAGCCAAGATCGGGGGAGTAATCAGCCCCAGCATTTT.

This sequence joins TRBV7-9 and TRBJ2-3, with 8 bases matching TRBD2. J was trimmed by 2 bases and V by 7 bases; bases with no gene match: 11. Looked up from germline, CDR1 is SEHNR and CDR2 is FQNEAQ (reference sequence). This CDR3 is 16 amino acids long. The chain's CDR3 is CASTRGSGTLTDTQYF. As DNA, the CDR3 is TGTGCCAGCACCCGGGGTAGCGGGACCCTCACAGATACGCAGTATTTT.

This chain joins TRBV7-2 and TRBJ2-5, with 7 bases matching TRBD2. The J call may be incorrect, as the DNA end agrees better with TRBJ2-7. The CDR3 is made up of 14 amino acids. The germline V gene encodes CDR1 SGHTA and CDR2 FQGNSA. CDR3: CASSMWQGGGEQYF. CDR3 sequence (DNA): TGTGCCAGCAGTATGTGGCAGGGCGGGGGCGAGCAGTACTTC.

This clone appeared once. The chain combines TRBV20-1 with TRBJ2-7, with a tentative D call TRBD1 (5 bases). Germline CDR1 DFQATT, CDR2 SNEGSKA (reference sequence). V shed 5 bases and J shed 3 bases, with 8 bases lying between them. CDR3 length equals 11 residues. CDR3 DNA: TGCAGTGCTGGGGCGATCTACGAGCAGTACTTC. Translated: CSAGAIYEQYF.